This entry lists 13 T cell receptor beta chains sequenced from one sample in a study of cytomegalovirus exposure and HLA in healthy donors. PCR amplification relied on 60 Vbeta primers (plus 13 Jbeta primers). The assay was immunoSEQ multiplex PCR, and TCRdb's table has in-frame clones only and misses some. The repertoire holds roughly 190,000 clones, about 76% seen once, with about 1.6% in the top ten. Sequenced input: PBMCs. The receptor set was obtained from a woman aged 50 to 60 in good health and CMV-seronegative.

The rearrangement links TRBV9 to TRBJ2-3, with 7 bases fitting TRBD2. The V and J ends lost 0 bases and 6 bases, in that order; junction bases with no gene match: 16. The CDR3 has 18 residues. In germline, CDR1 is SGDLS, CDR2 YYNGEE. CDR3 in DNA: TGTGCCAGCAGCGTAGGAGGCGGGGGAGCCGCTGCGGACGATACGCAGTATTTT. Protein: CASSVGGGGAAADDTQYF.

This clone occurred a few times. This sequence joins TRBV6-4 and TRBJ1-1; maybe TRBD1 (6 bases). Germline CDR1 and CDR2: MRHNA and SNTAGT. The germline V and J ends were trimmed by 4 bases and 6 bases, with 12 bases remaining between them. The CDR3 extends over 13 amino acids. CDR3 residues: CASSVRGGAEAFF. CDR3 nucleotide sequence: TGTGCCAGCAGTGTAAGGGGGGGTGCTGAAGCTTTCTTT.

The rearrangement joins TRBV7-2 to TRBJ1-2; TRBD1 matches 9 bases. V shed 5 bases, J shed 0 bases, and the junction held 4 bases outside the gene matches. There are 15 residues in the CDR3. The germline V gene encodes CDR1 SGHTA and CDR2 FQGNSA. CDR3 amino acids: CASSGGTGTNYGYTF. CDR3 DNA sequence: TGTGCCAGCAGCGGGGGGACAGGGACTAACTATGGCTACACCTTC.

This rearrangement joins TRBV5-1 to TRBJ1-3; 7 nucleotides agree with TRBD1. This CDR3 comprises 16 residues. Germline V CDR1 and CDR2: SGHRS, YFSETQ. Trimming removed 2 bases from V and 0 bases from J; junction bases left unmatched: 5. The CDR3 loop reads CASSFNRDSSGNTIYF. CDR3 in DNA: TGCGCCAGCAGCTTCAACAGGGACAGCTCTGGAAACACCATATATTTT.

The rearrangement joins TRBV28 to TRBJ2-7; 12 bases are a match to TRBD1. The CDR3 loop spans 18 amino acids. V lost 1 base to trimming and J lost 0 bases; unmatched junction nucleotides: 7. The germline CDR1 and CDR2 sequences are MDHEN and SYDVKM. The CDR3: CASSLSEWGQGASYEQYF. In nucleotides, the CDR3 is TGTGCCAGCAGTTTATCTGAGTGGGGACAGGGGGCCTCCTACGAGCAGTACTTC.

This clone was seen a single time. V and J are TRBV6-5 and TRBJ1-6, with 8 bases fitting TRBD1. V was pared by 6 bases and J by 10 bases, with 5 bases of the junction left unmatched. The germline CDR1 and CDR2 sequences are MNHEY and SVGAGI. The CDR3 consists of 13 residues. In DNA form, the CDR3 reads TGTGCCAGCAGACCGGGACAGGTCTCACCCCTCCACTTT. It encodes CASRPGQVSPLHF.

The CDR3 DNA reads as TGTGCCAGCAGCTTGAAAAGCGGGGTCAACACCGGGGAGCTGTTTTTT. It is translated as CASSLKSGVNTGELFF. V usage is TRBV5-4 and J usage is TRBJ2-2; 7 bases fit TRBD2. Germline CDR1 and CDR2: SGHNT and YYREEE (reference sequence). Unmatched junction bases numbered 5, after V lost 1 base and J lost 2 bases. The length of the CDR3 is 16 residues.

The table lists this clone with a few counts. The V call is TRBV4-3, the J call TRBJ2-6, with D perhaps matching TRBD1 (6 bases). Looked up from germline, CDR1 is LGHNA and CDR2 is YSLEER. V lost 4 bases and J 4 bases, leaving 14 bases between the germline ends. The length of the CDR3 is 16 residues. The CDR3 reads CASSPSLQGGANVLTF. The CDR3 nucleotides read TGCGCCAGCAGCCCCTCACTCCAGGGGGGGGCCAACGTCCTGACTTTC.

The chain joins TRBV9 to TRBJ2-5, with TRBD1 identical over 9 bases. The DNA end favors TRBJ2-7, so the J call may be wrong. The CDR3 covers 15 residues. The V gene's germline CDR1 is SGDLS and CDR2 YYNGEE. CDR3 residues: CASSVAGTGKDEQYF. DNA of the CDR3: TGTGCCAGCAGCGTAGCAGGGACAGGGAAGGACGAGCAGTACTTC.

In this sample, this clone turned up a few times. The chain links TRBV2 to TRBJ2-2, with TRBD1 identical over 12 bases. Germline V CDR1 and CDR2: SNHLY, FYNNEI. CDR3 length equals 15 residues. J gave up 5 bases and V 8 bases, and 6 bases lay outside the gene matches. The CDR3 nucleotides read TGTGCCAGCCGGGGACAGGGGGCAAAAACCGGGGAGCTGTTTTTT. This translates into CASRGQGAKTGELFF.

The rearrangement links TRBV9 to TRBJ2-7, with TRBD1 matching over 9 bases. Germline values: CDR1 SGDLS, CDR2 YYNGEE. CDR3 length: 17 amino acids. V lost 4 bases, J lost 6 bases, and 17 bases stayed unmatched. CDR3 protein: CASSPGTGYANNREQYF. The CDR3 DNA follows: TGTGCCAGCAGCCCCGGGACAGGGTATGCCAACAACCGCGAGCAGTACTTC.

This clone was detected many times. V and J are TRBV6-5 and TRBJ1-4, with 9 bases fitting TRBD1. Germline V lookup: CDR1 MNHEY, CDR2 SVGAGI. With V trimmed by 6 bases and J by 8 bases, 7 bases remained unmatched. The length of the CDR3 is 14 residues. The CDR3 bases are TGTGCCAGCAGACCACAGGGGGCTGGCGAAAAACTGTTTTTT. Protein sequence: CASRPQGAGEKLFF.

The chain joins TRBV2 to TRBJ2-5; 8 bases agree with TRBD1. V was pared by 6 bases and J by 5 bases, with 8 bases of the junction left unmatched. CDR3 length equals 14 residues. Germline V lookup: CDR1 SNHLY, CDR2 FYNNEI. The CDR3 region has the DNA TGTGCCAGCAGGGCCCGGACAGGGAGGGAGACCCAGTACTTC. The encoded protein is CASRARTGRETQYF.